The 28 T cell receptor beta chains listed next were all sequenced from one sample in a study of cytomegalovirus exposure and HLA in healthy donors. This table comes from immunoSEQ multiplex PCR, and its TCRdb copy is limited to in-frame clones, with some not included. The repertoire holds around 70,000 clones, with about 90% as singletons. The material sequenced was PBMCs. The receptors stem from a young man in good health and CMV-seronegative.

This clone was picked up a small number of times. V is TRBV6-5 and J is TRBJ2-7; TRBD2 matches 8 bases. The CDR3 spans 14 residues. V trimming: 6 bases; J trimming: 0 bases; junction bases outside the gene matches: 4. Germline CDR1 and CDR2: MNHEY and SVGAGI. DNA of the CDR3: TGTGCCAGCAGAGAGGGGACTAGCTCCTACGAGCAGTACTTC. This gives the protein CASREGTSSYEQYF.

This chain joins TRBV13 and TRBJ2-1; 13 positions match TRBD2. V lost 5 bases, J lost 1 base, and 8 bases stayed unmatched. Germline V lookup: CDR1 PRHDT, CDR2 FYEKMQ (reference sequence). This CDR3 contains 18 residues. CDR3 region: CASSQTSGRTTSYNEQFF. The CDR3 DNA sequence: TGTGCCAGCAGCCAGACTAGCGGGAGGACTACTTCCTACAATGAGCAGTTCTTC.

The J gene is TRBJ2-1, the V gene TRBV7-6, with unresolved D. Germline loops: CDR1 SGHVS, CDR2 FNYEAQ. Trimming pared 6 bases from V and 9 bases from J, leaving 9 bases between. The CDR3 totals 11 residues. The CDR3 loop reads CASRSYFEQFF. The CDR3 coding sequence is TGTGCCAGCAGGTCGTACTTTGAGCAGTTCTTC.

The chain couples TRBV30 to TRBJ1-1; D possibly corresponds to TRBD1 (5 bases). The CDR3 is 13 residues long. V was trimmed by 2 bases and J by 8 bases, leaving 15 bases between them. Germline CDR1 reads GTSNPN; CDR2 reads SVGIG (reference sequence). The CDR3 DNA sequence: TGTGCCTGGAGTCAAGACACAGGCCCCGAAGCTTTCTTT. This gives the protein CAWSQDTGPEAFF.

The chain couples TRBV2 to TRBJ1-2, with D possibly matching TRBD1 (5 bases). V was trimmed by 10 bases and J by 4 bases, leaving 16 bases between them. Germline-derived CDR1 and CDR2 are SNHLY and FYNNEI. The CDR3 is 13 residues long. The CDR3 nucleotides are TGTGCCACCAGGCCCCAGGGCCTCTATGGCTACACCTTC. It codes for CATRPQGLYGYTF. Based on the CDR3 plus reference TRBV2 and TRBJ1-2, the full variable domain is EPEVTQTPSHQVTQMGQEVILRCVPISNHLYFYWYRQILGQKVEFLVSFYNNEISEKSEIFDDQFSVERPDGSNFTLKIRSTKLEDSAMYFCATRPQGLYGYTFGSGTRLTVV.

The chain uses TRBV5-1 and TRBJ2-7; a possible D gene is TRBD2 (5 bases). Trimming cost V 1 base and J 6 bases, with 11 bases left between them. CDR1 SGHRS and CDR2 YFSETQ come from the germline V gene. The CDR3 length is 13 residues. CDR3 coding DNA: TGCGCCAGCAGCTTGCGGGATCTCGCCGAGCAGTACTTC. As protein: CASSLRDLAEQYF.

The table lists this clone with a few counts. The chain is built from TRBV6-4 and TRBJ2-3; 7 bases match TRBD2. V shed 3 bases, J shed 1 base, and the junction held 4 bases outside the gene matches. CDR1 is MRHNA and CDR2 is SNTAGT in the germline V gene. The CDR3 loop spans 15 amino acids. CDR3 DNA: TGTGCCAGCAGTGAGCAGGCGGGAGGCACAGATACGCAGTATTTT. Residues: CASSEQAGGTDTQYF.

This clone is a singleton in its sample. The chain links TRBV11-1 to TRBJ2-4; 7 positions agree with TRBD1. V trimming: 5 bases; J trimming: 0 bases; junction bases outside the gene matches: 16. The CDR3 extends over 19 amino acids. Germline CDR1 SGHAT, CDR2 FQDESV (reference sequence). CDR3 protein: CASSAHAGQASSAKNIQYF. CDR3 bases: TGTGCCAGCAGCGCACACGCAGGACAGGCTTCCTCAGCCAAAAACATTCAGTACTTC.

The chain is built from TRBV6-1 and TRBJ1-2; tentatively, D is TRBD1 (5 bases). Germline V gives CDR1 MNHNS, CDR2 SASEGT. This CDR3 region has 16 residues. The germline V and J ends were trimmed by 0 bases and 2 bases, with 13 bases remaining between them. The CDR3 bases are TGTGCCAGCAGTGAAGCGGGGGAGGGGATAAACTATGGCTACACCTTC. It yields the protein CASSEAGEGINYGYTF.

This rearrangement joins TRBV4-2 to TRBJ2-5, with a weak D call TRBD2 (6 bases). The CDR3 contains 16 residues. CDR1 is LGHNA and CDR2 is YNFKEQ in the germline V gene. Deletions cut 3 bases from V and 7 bases from J, with 21 bases between. The CDR3 nucleotides read TGTGCCAGCAGCCAGGTGGGACTGGAGCCGTCTGGGACCCAGTACTTC. Translated, it gives CASSQVGLEPSGTQYF.

V and J are TRBV16 and TRBJ2-7; 8 positions agree with TRBD2. V gave up 4 bases and J gave up 2 bases; unmatched junction bases: 7. The CDR3 contains 15 residues. CDR1 is KGHSY, CDR2 FQNENV, per germline. The CDR3 DNA follows: TGTGCCAGCAGCCGGGCTACTAGCGGACCCTACGAGCAGTACTTC. It translates to CASSRATSGPYEQYF.

This chain connects TRBV5-1 to TRBJ1-1; D is possibly TRBD1 (5 bases). The V gene's germline CDR1 is SGHRS and CDR2 YFSETQ. V gave up 3 bases and J gave up 1 base, with 7 bases separating them. The CDR3 has 13 amino acids. Here the CDR3 DNA reads TGCGCCAGCAGCTCTCAGGGGAACACTGAAGCTTTCTTT. It codes for CASSSQGNTEAFF.

The CDR3 DNA sequence: TGTGCCAGTAAAAGGACAGGGGAATTCTATGGCTACACCTTC. Translation gives CASKRTGEFYGYTF. The gene calls are TRBV19 and TRBJ1-2; 9 nucleotides line up with TRBD1. Germline V gene sequence: CDR1 LNHDA, CDR2 SQIVND (reference sequence). The CDR3 contains 14 residues. V lost 7 bases, J lost 4 bases, and 7 bases stayed unmatched.

The rearrangement links TRBV5-1 to TRBJ2-2; TRBD2 matches at 7 bases. The CDR3 is 17 amino acids. V shed 0 bases and J 4 bases; nucleotides not matched to a gene: 9. Germline loops: CDR1 SGHRS, CDR2 YFSETQ. The CDR3 DNA sequence: TGCGCCAGCAGCTTGGCCCGTGGCGGGAGCGGCACCGGGGAGCTGTTTTTT. As protein: CASSLARGGSGTGELFF.

This sequence joins TRBV7-2 and TRBJ1-5, with 8 bases matching TRBD1. V lost 2 bases to trimming and J lost 3 bases; unmatched junction nucleotides: 9. CDR3 length: 17 residues. CDR1 SGHTA and CDR2 FQGNSA come from the germline V gene. The CDR3 region is CASSLKLGQEPNQPQHF. For the CDR3, the DNA is TGTGCCAGCAGCTTAAAACTGGGACAGGAGCCCAATCAGCCCCAGCATTTT.

The chain joins TRBV11-2 to TRBJ2-3; 8 positions agree with TRBD1. Per germline, CDR1 SGHAT and CDR2 FQNNGV. The ends lost 1 base at V and 4 bases at J; junction bases unmatched: 7. The CDR3 has 16 amino acids. CDR3 region: CASSLGPRGPADTQYF. The CDR3 DNA sequence: TGTGCCAGCAGCTTAGGACCCAGGGGGCCGGCAGATACGCAGTATTTT.

The V gene is TRBV4-3, the J gene TRBJ2-4, with D perhaps matching TRBD1 (5 bases). Germline values: CDR1 LGHNA, CDR2 YSLEER. Trimming removed 1 base at V and 3 bases at J, with 13 bases between. The CDR3 is 16 residues long. The CDR3 sequence: CASSQVLWGGKNIQYF. As DNA, the CDR3 is TGCGCCAGCAGCCAAGTCCTTTGGGGCGGCAAAAACATTCAGTACTTC.

The J gene is TRBJ2-1, the V gene TRBV18, with 7 bases fitting TRBD2. This CDR3 comprises 14 residues. CDR1 and CDR2 from the germline V gene are KGHSH and LQKENI. Germline trimming cut 3 bases from V and 6 bases from J; bases unmatched to any gene: 5. The CDR3 spells CASSPSGIINEQFF. As DNA, the CDR3 is TGTGCCAGCTCACCCAGCGGGATTATCAATGAGCAGTTCTTC.

This chain connects TRBV5-1 to TRBJ2-5, with 10 bases aligning to TRBD2. V lost 4 bases and J lost 3; bases outside the gene matches: 6. CDR1 is SGHRS, CDR2 YFSETQ, per germline. The CDR3 is 15 residues long. This CDR3 reads CASSGTGTSEETQYF. DNA for the CDR3: TGCGCCAGCAGCGGAACCGGGACTAGCGAAGAGACCCAGTACTTC.

The chain has TRBV10-3 and TRBJ1-1; 10 nucleotides match TRBD1. The CDR3 is made up of 14 amino acids. Germline CDR1 is ENHRY and CDR2 is SYGVKD. V lost 9 bases and J lost 1; bases outside the gene matches: 5. In DNA, the CDR3 is TGTGCCATTAAACGGGACAGGGGGAACACTGAAGCTTTCTTT. This codes for CAIKRDRGNTEAFF.

This clone was picked up one time. The chain recombines TRBV7-7 with TRBJ2-2; the match to TRBD1 covers 9 bases. CDR3 length: 15 amino acids. CDR1 and CDR2 from the germline V gene are SSHAT and FNYEAQ (reference sequence). CDR3 sequence reads: CATTRDRANTGELFF. The CDR3 DNA reads as TGTGCTACTACTAGGGACAGGGCTAACACCGGGGAGCTGTTTTTT.

The V and J genes are TRBV18 and TRBJ1-5, with 9 positions matching TRBD1. V trimming: 3 bases; J trimming: 5 bases; junction bases outside the gene matches: 8. Germline values: CDR1 KGHSH, CDR2 LQKENI. The CDR3 length is 16 residues. CDR3 protein: CASSPSGTGSDQPQHF. The CDR3 bases are TGTGCCAGCTCACCTTCCGGGACAGGGAGTGATCAGCCCCAGCATTTT.

This chain connects TRBV4-3 to TRBJ1-1; D remains unclear. Germline V CDR1 and CDR2: LGHNA, YSLEER. The CDR3 has 16 amino acids. Trimming removed 0 bases at V and 2 bases at J, with 13 bases between. In nucleotides, the CDR3 is TGCGCCAGCAGCCAAGAGTGGGCGGGAGCCAACACTGAAGCTTTCTTT. Translated: CASSQEWAGANTEAFF.

The CDR3 DNA sequence: TGTGCCTGGAGTGCCTATTCGGGACTAGCGGATTACTACGAGCAGTACTTC. Encoded protein: CAWSAYSGLADYYEQYF. The chain combines TRBV30 with TRBJ2-7, with TRBD2 matching 11 bases. The CDR3 is 17 amino acids. The germline V gene encodes CDR1 GTSNPN and CDR2 SVGIG (reference sequence). The V gene end was trimmed by 1 base and the J gene end by 3 bases; junction bases not matched to a gene: 11.

This rearrangement joins TRBV6-6 to TRBJ2-1; D may be TRBD1 (6 bases). This CDR3 has 14 residues. The germline V gene has CDR1 MNHNY and CDR2 SVGAGI (reference sequence). Between the trimmed V and J ends, which lost 0 bases and 6 bases, there was a span of 9 bases. CDR3 residues: CASSYSGHINEQFF. CDR3 sequence (DNA): TGTGCCAGCAGTTACTCGGGACACATCAATGAGCAGTTCTTC.

This chain links TRBV27 with TRBJ2-7; 7 bases align to TRBD2. The CDR3 spans 14 residues. The germline V gene has CDR1 MNHEY and CDR2 SMNVEV (reference sequence). With V trimmed by 7 bases and J by 5 bases, 11 bases remained unmatched. Written as DNA, the CDR3 is TGTGCCAGCACCCCGGGGGGAGGGAACCACGAGCAGTACTTC. Translated, it gives CASTPGGGNHEQYF.

This chain joins TRBV7-3 and TRBJ2-5; the match to TRBD2 covers 7 bases. The CDR3 runs to 14 residues. Unmatched junction bases numbered 5, after V lost 2 bases and J lost 5 bases. The germline V gene encodes CDR1 SGHTA and CDR2 FQGTGA. CDR3: CASSLGGSRETQYF. The CDR3 coding sequence is TGTGCCAGCAGCTTAGGCGGGAGTAGGGAGACCCAGTACTTC.

The V call is TRBV28, the J call TRBJ2-3; D uncertain. Trimming cost V 6 bases and J 6 bases, with 16 bases left between them. The CDR3 is 14 amino acids. Per germline, CDR1 MDHEN and CDR2 SYDVKM. CDR3 region: CASRPDSWADTQYF. Here the CDR3 DNA reads TGTGCCAGCAGACCCGATTCCTGGGCGGATACGCAGTATTTT.